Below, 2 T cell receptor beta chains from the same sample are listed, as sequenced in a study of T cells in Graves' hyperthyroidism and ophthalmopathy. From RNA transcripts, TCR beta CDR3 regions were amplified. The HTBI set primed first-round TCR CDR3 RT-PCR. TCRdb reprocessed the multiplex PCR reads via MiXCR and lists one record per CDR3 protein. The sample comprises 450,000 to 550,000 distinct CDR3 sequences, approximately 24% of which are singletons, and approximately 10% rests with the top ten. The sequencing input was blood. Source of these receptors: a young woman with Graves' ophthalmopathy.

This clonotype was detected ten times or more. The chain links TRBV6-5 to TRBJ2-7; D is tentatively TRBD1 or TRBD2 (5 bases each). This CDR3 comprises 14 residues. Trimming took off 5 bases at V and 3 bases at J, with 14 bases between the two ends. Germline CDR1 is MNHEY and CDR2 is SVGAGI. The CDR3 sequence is CASSQFRDGYEQYF. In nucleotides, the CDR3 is TGTGCCAGCAGTCAGTTCAGGGACGGCTACGAGCAGTACTTC.

The CDR3 DNA follows: TGCAGCGTGGGACAGGGGGCTTTCGAGCAGTACTTC. Its protein product is CSVGQGAFEQYF. The V call is TRBV29-1, the J call TRBJ2-7; 12 nucleotides agree with TRBD1. This CDR3 region has 12 residues. The V segment lost 6 bases and the J segment 6 bases; nucleotides outside the gene matches: 3. CDR1 is SQVTM, CDR2 ANQGSEA, per germline.